Listed below are T cell receptor beta chains from one sample, sequenced in a study of shared clonotypes between healthy human individuals. Libraries were prepared by immunoSEQ multiplex PCR; TCRdb keeps only in-frame clonotypes and omits some of them. This sample has 850,000 to 1,100,000 clones; roughly 80% occur once, and the top ten carry about 0.89%. Sequencing was carried out using memory CD4+ T cells from PBMCs. The source is a man between 18 and 35 years old in good health. Some clones in this sample may be carry-over from other donors' samples. CDR3s include the opening cysteine and the closing phenylalanine or tryptophan. A D gene is named only where the DNA matches it firmly. Part of the rows lack a size; the others show once, few, many or a class for expanded clones.

clone_size,v_call,d_call,cdr3_length,j_call,cdr3_aa,cdr3_nt
.,TRBV27,.,12,TRBJ1-3,CASMGGGNTIYF,TGTGCCAGCATGGGAGGGGGAAACACCATATATTTT
.,TRBV9,TRBD1,13,TRBJ1-1,CASNRGLNTEAFF,TGTGCCAGTAACAGGGGGTTGAACACTGAAGCTTTCTTT
few,TRBV27,TRBD1,15,TRBJ2-1,CASSFLGQMNNEQFF,TGTGCCAGCAGTTTCTTGGGACAGATGAACAATGAGCAGTTCTTC
.,TRBV10-3,.,14,TRBJ2-3,CAISESGHTDTQYF,TGTGCCATCAGTGAGTCGGGACACACAGATACGCAGTATTTT
few,TRBV6-4,TRBD1,16,TRBJ2-2,CASSDGPGQGAGELFF,TGTGCCAGCAGTGACGGGCCGGGACAGGGGGCCGGGGAGCTGTTTTTT
.,TRBV28,.,12,TRBJ2-3,CASTEGADTQYF,TGTGCCAGCACCGAGGGGGCAGATACGCAGTATTTT
once,TRBV18,.,15,TRBJ1-5,CASSPTTGSDQPQHF,TGTGCCAGCTCACCGACGACCGGTTCGGATCAGCCCCAGCATTTT
.,TRBV19,.,17,TRBJ1-4,CASSIGVAGATNEKLFF,TGTGCCAGTAGTATAGGAGTGGCCGGAGCAACTAATGAAAAACTGTTTTTT
.,TRBV28,.,13,TRBJ1-3,CASSPRAARTIYF,TGTGCCAGCAGTCCTCGGGCGGCACGAACCATATATTTT
.,TRBV2,.,15,TRBJ2-3,CASTPRDVSTDTQYF,TGTGCCAGCACCCCCCGGGACGTCAGCACAGATACGCAGTATTTT
.,TRBV27,.,16,TRBJ1-1,CASSIGGGGRNTEAFF,TGTGCCAGCAGTATAGGGGGAGGCGGCCGAAACACTGAAGCTTTCTTT
.,TRBV6-1,TRBD1,14,TRBJ1-1,CASSKNRGYTEAFF,TGTGCCAGCAGTAAAAACAGGGGATACACTGAAGCTTTCTTT
once,TRBV28,.,12,TRBJ1-5,CASTDSNQPQHF,TGTGCCAGCACCGACAGCAATCAGCCCCAGCATTTT
.,TRBV11-1,.,14,TRBJ1-1,CASSLEGWGTEAFF,TGTGCCAGCAGCTTAGAGGGTTGGGGCACTGAAGCTTTCTTT
.,TRBV7-3,.,15,TRBJ1-1,CASSPFLGGNTEAFF,TGTGCCAGCAGCCCCTTCCTGGGGGGGAACACTGAAGCTTTCTTT
.,TRBV2,TRBD2,16,TRBJ2-2,CASSERGSGSAGELFF,TGTGCCAGCAGTGAAAGGGGTAGCGGGAGTGCCGGGGAGCTGTTTTTT
once,TRBV30,TRBD2,14,TRBJ2-1,CACAPSGGYNEQFF,TGTGCCTGTGCACCTAGCGGGGGCTACAATGAGCAGTTCTTC
.,TRBV11-2,.,14,TRBJ2-2,CASTQGGYPGELFF,TGTGCCAGCACCCAAGGGGGTTACCCCGGGGAGCTGTTTTTT
.,TRBV28,.,14,TRBJ1-2,CASSSSTGYYGYTF,.
few,TRBV11-1,.,12,TRBJ2-3,CASSFRTDTQYF,TGTGCCAGCAGCTTTAGGACAGATACGCAGTATTTT
.,TRBV7-9,.,14,TRBJ2-5,CASTSKQAPETQYF,TGTGCCAGCACCTCAAAGCAGGCCCCAGAGACCCAGTACTTC
.,TRBV20-1,.,11,TRBJ1-2,CSASSRYGYTF,TGCAGTGCTAGTTCTCGGTATGGCTACACCTTC
.,TRBV19,TRBD1,12,TRBJ1-2,CASTEQGGGYTF,TGTGCCAGTACCGAACAGGGGGGTGGCTACACCTTC
.,TRBV2,.,13,TRBJ1-2,CASSELGERSNTF,TGTGCCAGCAGTGAACTAGGGGAGAGAAGCAACACCTTC
.,TRBV5-1,.,16,TRBJ2-2,CASSWYRAANTGELFF,TGCGCCAGCAGCTGGTACAGGGCTGCGAACACCGGGGAGCTGTTTTTT
.,TRBV19,.,16,TRBJ1-1,CASSKTDGQGRGEAFF,TGTGCCAGTAGTAAAACAGATGGTCAGGGCAGAGGAGAAGCTTTCTTT
.,TRBV10-2,.,15,TRBJ2-7,CASSEWASDSYEQYF,TGCGCCAGCAGTGAGTGGGCTAGCGACTCCTACGAGCAGTACTTC
few,TRBV28,TRBD1,15,TRBJ1-1,CASSLLGQGGTEAFF,TGTGCCAGCAGTTTGTTAGGACAGGGAGGCACTGAAGCTTTCTTT
once,TRBV9,TRBD1,15,TRBJ2-5,CASSATGTEGETQYF,TGTGCCAGCAGCGCCACCGGGACAGAGGGGGAGACCCAGTACTTC
.,TRBV4-1,.,15,TRBJ1-5,CASSQAWGADQPQHF,TGCGCCAGCAGCCAAGCGTGGGGGGCCGATCAGCCCCAGCATTTT
few,TRBV19,TRBD2,16,TRBJ2-1,CASSARPGLRSNEQFF,TGTGCCAGTAGTGCCCGACCGGGACTACGGTCCAATGAGCAGTTCTTC
.,TRBV19,.,17,TRBJ2-3,CASSIGFGQVGVDTQYF,TGTGCCAGTAGTATAGGGTTCGGGCAGGTTGGCGTAGATACGCAGTATTTT
.,TRBV5-1,TRBD2,15,TRBJ2-3,CASSLELAGRDTQYF,TGCGCCAGCAGCTTGGAACTAGCGGGAAGGGATACGCAGTATTTT
.,TRBV5-6,.,16,TRBJ2-7,CASSLAGAGSSYEQYF,TGTGCCAGCAGCTTGGCCGGGGCGGGTAGCTCCTACGAGCAGTACTTC
few,TRBV11-1,TRBD2,15,TRBJ2-3,CASSPQSGDPDTQYF,TGTGCCAGCAGTCCTCAAAGCGGGGACCCAGATACGCAGTATTTT
.,TRBV6-1,.,13,TRBJ2-1,CASTNPLGDEQFF,TGTGCCAGCACTAACCCCCTAGGAGATGAGCAGTTCTTC
.,TRBV7-2,TRBD1,15,TRBJ2-7,CASSRTGQGAYEQYF,TGTGCCAGCAGCAGAACGGGACAGGGGGCCTACGAGCAGTACTTC
.,TRBV6-1,TRBD2,15,TRBJ2-1,CASAGGGTGTFEQFF,TGTGCCAGCGCGGGAGGCGGGACGGGGACATTTGAGCAGTTCTTC
.,TRBV28,TRBD1,17,TRBJ1-1,CASSFYQYRGLFTEAFF,TGTGCCAGCAGTTTCTATCAATACAGGGGGCTGTTCACTGAAGCTTTCTTT
.,TRBV28,.,13,TRBJ2-1,CASSSPGRFEQFF,TGTGCCAGCAGTTCCCCGGGGAGGTTTGAGCAGTTCTTC
few,TRBV28,.,15,TRBJ1-2,CASSLTPGMTYGYTF,TGTGCCAGCAGTTTAACCCCAGGGATGACCTATGGCTACACCTTC